What follows is one TCR beta chain and its context. The specificity of this receptor is unknown. Base quality data are lacking; no much larger clone is found one base away. The cohort was made up of around 720 healthy bone marrow donors. At the time of sampling, all cohort members were nominally healthy, though unrecorded immune exposures were likely present. The donor was CMV seronegative and belonged to the group of under 400 seronegative cohort members. Each donor provided a peripheral blood sample, and peripheral blood mononuclear cells were used for TCR beta sequencing. Genomic DNA extraction from the blood cell samples was performed with the Qiagen DNeasy Blood Extraction Kit. The data were taken from a study of cytomegalovirus exposure and HLA in healthy donors (dated by TCRdb to 2016 to 2017). With regard to the full study: An earlier analysis of more than 550 of the donors reported approximately 260 Gb of sequence data and 95 million to 120 million unique TCR beta sequences obtained from some 200 million T cells. Around 330 gigabases of sequencing data and around 90 million unique TCR sequences made up an early release that covered 500 to 700 HLA-typed donors. Of the 398 genotyped donors, roughly 80% fell in the genetic ancestry cluster associated with self-reported Caucasian donors. The study was designed to test whether signatures of past pathogen exposure could be identified by cataloging public T cell receptors. The study used immunosequencing to profile the T cell repertoires of 600 to 850 subjects and linked those repertoires to cytomegalovirus serostatus. A separate validation cohort of over 95 different subjects was used in addition to the 666-subject first cohort. To predict cytomegalovirus infection status, the study combined high-throughput TCR immunosequencing, statistical association of individual TCRs with disease status, and machine learning. A later analysis re-examined previously published TCR beta repertoires from roughly 720 donors and added high-resolution HLA genotyping to investigate patterns of TCR occurrence. Rather than using new phenotypic data, the later analysis identified candidate immune exposures from TCR beta sequences and from how often those sequences occurred across donors. An earlier analysis of 587 of the donors used high-throughput TCR beta sequencing to judge whether each TCR beta V gene segment behaved as functional or pseudogenic. Donor age, sex, ethnicity and CMV serostatus were collected together with the repertoire data. Genome-wide SNP genotypes for about 60% of the 666 donors were used in a later genetic analysis, which treated that subset as a discovery cohort. All discovery cohort repertoires had been generated on a single sequencing platform. Both class I and class II loci were covered by HLA typing, at four-digit resolution. Typing coverage varied by locus: roughly 620-640 donors for A, B, C, DRB1 and DQB1; roughly 510 for DQA1; approximately 610 for DPA1; 450 to 480 for DPB1. Four to six DR-DQ haplotypes were handled as single units for association and clustering, since linkage in the cohort was strong. Among some 410 genotyped donors of the cohort, an average of around 240,000 unique TCR beta nucleotide sequences were sequenced per donor, roughly 18% of them non-productive. General conclusions and limits of the study: The only immune exposure information available for the cohort was CMV serostatus. The earlier analysis of approximately 590 of the donors excluded approximately 15 rarely observed V segments, including chromosome 9 orphons, because counts were too low. According to a later genetic analysis, donors in an Asian-associated ancestry cluster had fewer N-insertions in productive TCRs than the approximately 610-donor mean. Linkage disequilibrium might explain the correlated functional status among segregating V segments, but an unknown experimental factor could not be excluded. Because HLA typing was missing for some donors at each locus, association tests included only the typed subset. An earlier analysis of approximately 500 of the donors showed that most TCR beta V segments appeared in productive rearrangements either about 90% or about 30% of the time, which broadly matched IMGT annotations. The classifier was reported to diagnose cytomegalovirus status with high specificity and sensitivity in both the original cohort and the validation cohort. When HLA alleles, especially DR and DQ, strongly co-occurred, TCR associations were difficult to assign to individual alleles. According to a later analysis, TCR association rates differed among HLA loci, with DRB1 alleles showing the most associated TCRs and HLA-C alleles showing the fewest. A few of the identified cytomegalovirus-associated TCR beta chains were confirmed in vitro to be specific for cytomegalovirus antigens. A total of 164 TCR beta chains were listed by the study as associated with cytomegalovirus. Only TCR beta chains were sequenced in this cohort, and the absence of alpha or paired-chain data limited detectable features. A cluster of highly shared sequence variants was judged likely to represent a technical artifact of the sequencing pipeline. V-gene and J-gene trimming of TCR beta chains was associated with a missense DCLRE1C variant in a later genetic analysis, and the association was replicated in an independent cohort. The authors suggested that the approach could potentially be generalized to other disease states and immunological phenotypes. A further reported finding was that TCR beta sequences accurately predicted the HLA-A and HLA-B alleles for most subjects in the first cohort. Across donors, most TCR sequences were observed very rarely, whereas some public TCRs were present in many individuals. Most CMV-associated TCR beta chains appeared to be HLA-restricted in a later analysis, and the HLA associations seemed to be driven largely by CMV exposure. Sequencing depth was assumed to be roughly uniform across donors in the presence/absence analyses, though that assumption may not hold. Compared with equally common non-associated chains, HLA-associated TCR beta chains in a later analysis were more clonally expanded and had lower generation probabilities. A later analysis associated around 16,000 TCR beta sequences with specific HLA alleles at a false discovery rate of 0.05. In a later analysis, several top co-occurrence clusters were reported to appear linked to parvovirus B19, influenza, CMV and Epstein-Barr virus.

Library creation used the immunoSEQ multiplex PCR assay. For the multiplex PCR, a mixture combining 60 forward primers for TCR Vbeta segments and 13 reverse primers for TCR Jbeta segments was used. The CDR3 region of rearranged TCR beta genes was amplified from genomic DNA by a multiplex PCR assay. On the Illumina HiSeq System, the amplified TCR beta libraries were sequenced as 87-base-pair reads. In the authors' own workflow: A later analysis tallied tens of millions of unique TCR beta chains across the 666 repertoires, and some 12 million of those chains were shared by two or more donors. To remove PCR and sequencing errors, raw reads were error-corrected and collapsed into unique sequences using a nearest-neighbor algorithm that merged closely related sequences. V, D and J gene segments were assigned by aligning CDR3 sequences to IMGT reference sequences. For a sequence to be retained, a match of at least six nucleotides was required to both a V gene segment and a J gene segment. A rearrangement was called productive if the CDR3 had no stop codons and remained in frame with V and J, and every other rearrangement was called non-productive. Following IMGT convention, CDR3 was defined as the stretch from the second conserved V-encoded cysteine to the conserved J-encoded phenylalanine. Sequences without an unambiguous match to a single V gene segment were excluded from the earlier analysis of approximately 560 of the donors. In an earlier analysis of approximately 550 of the donors, V segments were called functional above 56.7% productive rearrangements and were called segregating when the between-donor standard deviation exceeded 5%. A statistical classification framework was built for diagnosing cytomegalovirus status from the catalog of TCR beta chain sequences. In a later analysis, V and J genes were assigned by comparing TCR nucleotide sequences against IMGT/GENE-DB human TR gene sequences. Using the TCRdist pipeline, a later analysis assigned CDR3 sequences along with most-parsimonious VDJ recombination scenarios. In a later analysis, each TCR beta chain was defined by its CDR3 amino acid sequence together with its V-gene family, and reads without a unique V-gene family were excluded. In a later analysis, a few hundred highly shared, low-generation-probability nucleotide sequences were removed to address suspected cross-contamination and a sequencing artifact. A later analysis calculated a clonal expansion index for each public chain from normalized within-repertoire ranks of inferred template counts. A later analysis computed generation probabilities with a VDJ recombination model fitted to out-of-frame rearrangements, and checked the results against IGoR. In a later analysis, hypergeometric tests were used to score TCR-TCR, TCR-HLA and TCR-CMV co-occurrence, with a repertoire-size bias correction applied to TCR pairs. In a later analysis, false discovery rates were estimated by permuting HLA or CMV assignments 20 times. In a later analysis, co-occurring TCRs were grouped using DBSCAN, and TCRdist sequence similarity was added for clustering within HLA-allele-positive subsets. Repertoires with fewer than 30,000 or more than 120,000 public chains were left out of co-occurrence clustering, as were about five repertoires with anomalous nucleotide sharing. In TCRdb, the immuneACCESS table is reduced to in-frame sequences with V and J assigned. These tables do not hold every clone; where another copy was compared, an unresolved V gene accounts for under half, and the others remain unexplained. V and J calls and clone size come straight from that table; D and trimming were deduced from the DNA. The sample includes roughly 240,000 clones, with roughly 78% observed a single time. The ten largest clones capture approximately 0.49% of the sample.

Sequenced sample: PBMCs. This TCR came from a boy aged 5 to 17 in good health and CMV-seronegative.

The CDR3 region has the sequence CASRQTGDPGSEAFF. The nucleotide sequence is TGTGCCAGCAGACAAACAGGGGACCCAGGGTCGGAAGCTTTCTTT. Here the chain combines TRBV27 and TRBJ1-1; TRBD1 lines up with 7 middle nucleotides. CDR1 and CDR2, per the germline V gene (reference sequence), are MNHEY and SMNVEV. The CDR3 starts with the cysteine, ends with the phenylalanine, and has 15 residues. Kept here is only the CDR3 DNA, which spans 45 bases and is read in frame from base 1. Germline trimming: 6 bases from V, 8 bases from J; junction bases outside gene matches: 15.